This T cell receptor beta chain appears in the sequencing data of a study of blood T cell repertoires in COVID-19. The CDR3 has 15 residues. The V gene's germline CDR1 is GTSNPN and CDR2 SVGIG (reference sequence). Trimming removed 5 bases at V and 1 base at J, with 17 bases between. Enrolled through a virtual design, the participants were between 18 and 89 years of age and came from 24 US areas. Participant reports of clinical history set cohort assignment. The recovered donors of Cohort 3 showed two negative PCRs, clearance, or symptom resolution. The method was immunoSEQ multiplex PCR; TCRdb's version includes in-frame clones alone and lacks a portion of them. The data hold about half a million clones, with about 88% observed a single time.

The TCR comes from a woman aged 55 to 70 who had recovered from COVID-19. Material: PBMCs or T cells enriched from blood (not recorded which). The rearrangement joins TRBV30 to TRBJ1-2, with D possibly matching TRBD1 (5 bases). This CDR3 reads CAWFKTGGNNYGYTF. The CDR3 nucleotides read TGTGCCTGGTTTAAAACGGGGGGAAATAACTATGGCTACACCTTC.